Below, one T cell receptor beta chain is given with its context. Its target is unknown. The time point was: newly diagnosed GD, antithyroid drugs for less than 3 months. From PBMCs, RNA was extracted and then used to make the TCR library. This CDR3 has 14 residues. V was clipped by 3 bases and J by 2 bases, with 11 bases between them. CDR1 is MNHEY, CDR2 SMNVEV, per germline (reference sequence). In building TCR beta libraries, iRepertoire HTBI primers were used together with Arm-PCR of CDR3 regions. Each CDR3 protein is one row after TCRdb ran MiXCR on the multiplex PCR reads. The data contain roughly 380,000 distinct CDR3 sequences, 15% to 19% of them seen just once; the ten biggest clones take up roughly 20%. The data are from a study of regulatory T cells in long-lasting Graves disease. Study-level background: Antithyroid drugs had been taken under 3 months by newly diagnosed Graves' patients.

General study findings and limits: TRBV28, TRBJ1-2 and TRBJ2-5 emerged as the favored segments in persistent disease. Relative to new patients (roughly 950), persistent patients exhibited greater sharing of public clonotypes (2,741).

The sequence was obtained from a female donor with Graves disease. The chain has TRBV27 and TRBJ2-7, with D possibly being TRBD1 (6 bases). The starting material was peripheral blood mononuclear cells (PBMCs), obtained at new diagnosis, from a patient treated with antithyroid drugs. This CDR3 reads CASSFTGRTYEQYF. CDR3 nucleotide sequence: TGTGCCAGCAGTTTCACAGGGCGAACCTACGAGCAGTACTTC.